This TCR beta chain was captured in a study of control samples from healthy donors and cancer patients. Some clones are missing from TCRdb's copy, which holds only in-frame ones; the method was immunoSEQ multiplex PCR. This table holds roughly 150,000 clones, 70% to 90% found once. CDR1 SGDLS and CDR2 YYNGEE come from the germline V gene. The CDR3 covers 16 residues. The V and J ends lost 3 bases and 7 bases respectively, with 23 bases between them. The sample taken for sequencing was blood. The sequence derives from a man between 18 and 35 years old in good health. The rearrangement links TRBV9 to TRBJ2-7; D tentatively fits TRBD1 or TRBD2 (6 bases each). The CDR3 protein is CASSASRGGGVGEQYF. The CDR3 DNA sequence: TGTGCCAGCAGCGCCTCCAGGGGAGGTGGGGTTGGGGAGCAGTACTTC.